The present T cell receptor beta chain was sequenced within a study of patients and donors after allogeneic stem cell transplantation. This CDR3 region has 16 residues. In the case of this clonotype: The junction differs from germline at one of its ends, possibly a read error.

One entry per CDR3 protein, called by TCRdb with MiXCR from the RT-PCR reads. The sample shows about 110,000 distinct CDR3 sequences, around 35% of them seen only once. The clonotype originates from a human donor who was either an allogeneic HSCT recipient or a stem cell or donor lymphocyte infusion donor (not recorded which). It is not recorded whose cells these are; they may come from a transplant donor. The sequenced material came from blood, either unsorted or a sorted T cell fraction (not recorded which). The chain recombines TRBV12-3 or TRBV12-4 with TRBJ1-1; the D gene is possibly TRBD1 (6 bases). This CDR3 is CASSPLRDKANTKAFF. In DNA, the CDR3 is TGTGCCAGCAGTCCTCTCCGGGACAAAGCTAACACTAAAGCTTTCTTT.